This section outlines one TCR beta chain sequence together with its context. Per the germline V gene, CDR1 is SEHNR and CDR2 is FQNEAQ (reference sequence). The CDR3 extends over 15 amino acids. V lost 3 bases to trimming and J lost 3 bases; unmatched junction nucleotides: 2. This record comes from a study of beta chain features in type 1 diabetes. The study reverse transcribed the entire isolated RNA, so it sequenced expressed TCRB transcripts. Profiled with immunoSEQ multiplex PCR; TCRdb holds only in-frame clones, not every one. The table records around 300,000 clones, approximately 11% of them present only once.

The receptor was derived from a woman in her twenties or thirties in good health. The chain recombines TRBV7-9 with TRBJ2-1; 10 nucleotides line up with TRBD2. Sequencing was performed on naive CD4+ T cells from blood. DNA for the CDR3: TGTGCCAGCAGCTTTGGACTAGCGGTCTACAATGAGCAGTTCTTC. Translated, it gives CASSFGLAVYNEQFF.